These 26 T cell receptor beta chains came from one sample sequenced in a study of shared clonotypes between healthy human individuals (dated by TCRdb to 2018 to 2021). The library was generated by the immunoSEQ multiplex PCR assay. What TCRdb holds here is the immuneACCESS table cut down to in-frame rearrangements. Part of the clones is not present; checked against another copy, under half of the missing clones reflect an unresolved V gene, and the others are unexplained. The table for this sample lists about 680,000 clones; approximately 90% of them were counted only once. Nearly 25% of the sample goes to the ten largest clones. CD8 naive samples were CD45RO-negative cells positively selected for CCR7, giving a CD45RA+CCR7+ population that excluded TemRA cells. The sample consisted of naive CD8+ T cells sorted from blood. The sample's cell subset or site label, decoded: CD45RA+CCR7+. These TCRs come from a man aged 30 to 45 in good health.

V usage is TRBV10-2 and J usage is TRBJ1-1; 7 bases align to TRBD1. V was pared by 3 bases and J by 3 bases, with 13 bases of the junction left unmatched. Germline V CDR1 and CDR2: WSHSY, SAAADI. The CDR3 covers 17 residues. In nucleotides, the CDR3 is TGCGCCAGCAGTGATCGCGATGGGGACAGAGCCTACACTGAAGCTTTCTTT. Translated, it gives CASSDRDGDRAYTEAFF.

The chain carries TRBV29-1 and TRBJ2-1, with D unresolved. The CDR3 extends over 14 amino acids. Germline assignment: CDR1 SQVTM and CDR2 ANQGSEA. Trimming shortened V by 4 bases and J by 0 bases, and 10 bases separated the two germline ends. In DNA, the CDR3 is TGCAGCGTTGCCCTGAAGATCTCCTACAATGAGCAGTTCTTC. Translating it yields CSVALKISYNEQFF.

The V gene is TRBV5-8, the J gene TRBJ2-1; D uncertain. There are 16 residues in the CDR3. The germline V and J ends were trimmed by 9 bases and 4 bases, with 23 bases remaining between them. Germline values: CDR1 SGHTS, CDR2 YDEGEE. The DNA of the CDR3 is TGTGCCATTCCGGATACCGGGTCCCGACCTTACAATGAGCAGTTCTTC. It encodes CAIPDTGSRPYNEQFF.

The CDR3 is CASSSGTGLFSEQYF. The CDR3 bases are TGTGCCAGCAGCTCAGGGACAGGGCTATTCTCCGAGCAGTACTTC. J is TRBJ2-7 and V is TRBV5-5; TRBD1 matches at 9 bases. The V segment lost 3 bases and the J segment 6 bases; nucleotides outside the gene matches: 10. Per germline, CDR1 SGHKS and CDR2 YYEKEE (reference sequence). CDR3 length equals 15 residues.

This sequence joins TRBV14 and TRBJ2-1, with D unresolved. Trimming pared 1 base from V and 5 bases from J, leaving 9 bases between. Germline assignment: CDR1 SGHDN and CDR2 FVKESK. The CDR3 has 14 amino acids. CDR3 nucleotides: TGTGCCAGCAGCCAAGCTATGGCAGACAATGAGCAGTTCTTC. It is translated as CASSQAMADNEQFF.

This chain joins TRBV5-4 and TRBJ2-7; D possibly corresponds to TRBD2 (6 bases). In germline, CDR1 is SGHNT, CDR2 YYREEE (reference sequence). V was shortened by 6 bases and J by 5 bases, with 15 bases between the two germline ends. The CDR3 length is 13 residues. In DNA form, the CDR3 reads TGTGCCAGCAAGTCCGGGGGTAGGAACGAGCAGTACTTC. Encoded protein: CASKSGGRNEQYF. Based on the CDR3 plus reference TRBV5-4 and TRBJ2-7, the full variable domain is ETGVTQSPTHLIKTRGQQVTLRCSSQSGHNTVSWYQQALGQGPQFIFQYYREEENGRGNFPPRFSGLQFPNYSSELNVNALELDDSALYLCASKSGGRNEQYFGPGTRLTVT.

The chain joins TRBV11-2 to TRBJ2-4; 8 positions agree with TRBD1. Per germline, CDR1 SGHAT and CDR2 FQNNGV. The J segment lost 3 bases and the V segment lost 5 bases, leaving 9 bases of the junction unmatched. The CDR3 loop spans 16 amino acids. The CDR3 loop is CASSPSSTGGKNIQYF. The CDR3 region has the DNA TGTGCCAGCAGCCCCTCTTCAACAGGGGGCAAAAACATTCAGTACTTC.

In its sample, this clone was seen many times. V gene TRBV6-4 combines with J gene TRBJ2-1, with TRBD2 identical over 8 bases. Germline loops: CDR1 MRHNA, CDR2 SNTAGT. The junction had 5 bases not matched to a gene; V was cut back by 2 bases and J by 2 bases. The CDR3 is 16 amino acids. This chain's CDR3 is CASSDDISGAYNEQFF. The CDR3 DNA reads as TGTGCCAGCAGTGACGATATTAGCGGGGCCTACAATGAGCAGTTCTTC.

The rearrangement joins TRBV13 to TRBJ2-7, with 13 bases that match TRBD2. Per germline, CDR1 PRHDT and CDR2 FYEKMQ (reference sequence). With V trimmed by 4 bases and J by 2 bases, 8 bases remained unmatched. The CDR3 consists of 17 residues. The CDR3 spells CASSSQAGLAGAYEQYF. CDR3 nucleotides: TGTGCCAGCAGCTCCCAGGCCGGACTAGCGGGAGCCTACGAGCAGTACTTC.

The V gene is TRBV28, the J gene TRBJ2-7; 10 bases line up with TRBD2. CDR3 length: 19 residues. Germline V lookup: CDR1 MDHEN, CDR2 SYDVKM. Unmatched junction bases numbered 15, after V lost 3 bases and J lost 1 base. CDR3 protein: CASSFIESSGSHPSYEQYF. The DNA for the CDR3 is TGTGCCAGCAGTTTTATCGAATCTAGCGGGAGTCACCCATCCTACGAGCAGTACTTC.

The CDR3 DNA reads as TGCGCCAGCAGCCAAGATCTGGGGTATTCCTACGAGCAGTACTTC. This gives the protein CASSQDLGYSYEQYF. The chain links TRBV4-3 to TRBJ2-7; the D is unclear. Per germline, CDR1 LGHNA and CDR2 YSLEER. This CDR3 comprises 15 residues. The V gene lost 0 bases and the J gene lost 1 base, with 10 bases spanning the gap.

The CDR3 is CASSLGVSVNQPQHF. CDR3 DNA: TGTGCCAGCAGCTTGGGAGTCTCAGTCAATCAGCCCCAGCATTTT. This rearrangement joins TRBV5-6 to TRBJ1-5; D remains unclear. Deletions cut 0 bases from V and 3 bases from J, with 10 bases between. The CDR3 runs 15 residues. Germline V gene sequence: CDR1 SGHDT, CDR2 YYEEEE.

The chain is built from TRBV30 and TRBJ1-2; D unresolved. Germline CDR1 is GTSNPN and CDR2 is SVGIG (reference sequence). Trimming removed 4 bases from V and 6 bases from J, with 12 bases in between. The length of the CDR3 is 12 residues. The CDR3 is CAWKDVGNGYTF. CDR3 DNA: TGTGCCTGGAAAGATGTAGGGAATGGCTACACCTTC.

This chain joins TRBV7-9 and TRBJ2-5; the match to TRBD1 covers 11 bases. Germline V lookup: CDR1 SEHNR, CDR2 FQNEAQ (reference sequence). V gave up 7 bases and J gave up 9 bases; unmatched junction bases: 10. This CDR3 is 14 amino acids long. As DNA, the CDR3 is TGTGCCAGCATGGGGGACAGGGGGTTCGTGGCCCAGTACTTC. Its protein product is CASMGDRGFVAQYF.

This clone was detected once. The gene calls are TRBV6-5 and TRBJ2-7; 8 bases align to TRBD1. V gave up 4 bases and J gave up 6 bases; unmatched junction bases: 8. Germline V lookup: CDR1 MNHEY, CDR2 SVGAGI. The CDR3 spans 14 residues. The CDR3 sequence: CASSSTGVGSEQYF. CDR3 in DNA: TGTGCCAGCAGTTCGACAGGGGTAGGGAGCGAGCAGTACTTC.

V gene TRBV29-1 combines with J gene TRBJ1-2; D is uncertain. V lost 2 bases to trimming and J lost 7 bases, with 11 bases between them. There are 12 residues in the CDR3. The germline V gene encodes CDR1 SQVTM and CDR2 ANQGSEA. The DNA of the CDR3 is TGCAGCGTTGAACCGCGTTCGGGTGGCTACACCTTC. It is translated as CSVEPRSGGYTF.

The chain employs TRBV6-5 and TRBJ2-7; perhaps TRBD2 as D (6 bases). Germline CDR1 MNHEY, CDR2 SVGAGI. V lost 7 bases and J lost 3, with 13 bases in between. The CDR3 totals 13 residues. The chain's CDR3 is CASNPAAGYEQYF. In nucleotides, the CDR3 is TGTGCCAGCAACCCGGCAGCGGGCTACGAGCAGTACTTC.

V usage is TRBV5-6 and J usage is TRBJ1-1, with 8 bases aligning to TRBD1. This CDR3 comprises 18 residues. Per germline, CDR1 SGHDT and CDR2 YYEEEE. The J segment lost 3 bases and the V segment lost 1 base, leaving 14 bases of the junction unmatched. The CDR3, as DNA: TGTGCCAGCAGCTTGACTCCAGGGGGCGTGGGCCCGCACACTGAAGCTTTCTTT. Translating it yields CASSLTPGGVGPHTEAFF.

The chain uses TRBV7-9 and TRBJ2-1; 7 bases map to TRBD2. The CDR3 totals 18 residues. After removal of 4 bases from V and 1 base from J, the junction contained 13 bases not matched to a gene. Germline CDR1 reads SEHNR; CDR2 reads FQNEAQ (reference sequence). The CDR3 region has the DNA TGTGCCAGCAGCTGGGTAGGGCTAGCGGTTCTGTCCTACAATGAGCAGTTCTTC. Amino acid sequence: CASSWVGLAVLSYNEQFF.

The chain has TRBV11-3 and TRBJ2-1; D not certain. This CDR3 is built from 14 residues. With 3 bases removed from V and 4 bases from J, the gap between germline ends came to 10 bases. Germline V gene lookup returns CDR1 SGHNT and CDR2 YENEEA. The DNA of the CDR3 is TGTGCCAGCAGCTTCTCGGCAGGTTACAATGAGCAGTTCTTC. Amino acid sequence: CASSFSAGYNEQFF.

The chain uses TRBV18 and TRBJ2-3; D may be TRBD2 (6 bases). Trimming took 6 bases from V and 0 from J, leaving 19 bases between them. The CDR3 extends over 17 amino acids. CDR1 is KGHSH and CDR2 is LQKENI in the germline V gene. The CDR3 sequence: CASSPQGFSGSTDTQYF. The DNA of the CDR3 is TGTGCCAGCTCTCCTCAAGGGTTCAGCGGGAGCACAGATACGCAGTATTTT.

The CDR3 sequence: CASSPVRGNYGYTF. The DNA for the CDR3 is TGTGCCAGCAGCCCCGTGAGGGGGAACTATGGCTACACCTTC. The chain is built from TRBV6-5 and TRBJ1-2; a weak D match, TRBD1 (6 bases). The CDR3 contains 14 residues. V lost 6 bases to trimming and J lost 2 bases, with 13 bases between them. The V gene's germline CDR1 is MNHEY and CDR2 SVGAGI.

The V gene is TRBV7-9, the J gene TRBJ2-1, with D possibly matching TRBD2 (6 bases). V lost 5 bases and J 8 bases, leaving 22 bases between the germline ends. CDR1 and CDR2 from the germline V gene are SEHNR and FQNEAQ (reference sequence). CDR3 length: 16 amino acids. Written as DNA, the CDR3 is TGTGCCAGCAGCCCTTCGACTAGTCCCTACACCCATGAGCAGTTCTTC. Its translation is CASSPSTSPYTHEQFF. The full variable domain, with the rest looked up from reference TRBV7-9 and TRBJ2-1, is DTGVSQNPRHKITKRGQNVTFRCDPISEHNRLYWYRQTLGQGPEFLTYFQNEAQLEKSRLLSDRFSAERPKGSFSTLEIQRTEQGDSAMYLCASSPSTSPYTHEQFFGPGTRLTVL.

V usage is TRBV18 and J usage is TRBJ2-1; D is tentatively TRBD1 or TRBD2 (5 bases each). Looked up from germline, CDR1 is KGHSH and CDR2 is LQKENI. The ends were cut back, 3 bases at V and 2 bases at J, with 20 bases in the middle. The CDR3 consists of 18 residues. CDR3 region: CASSPGSNRGAPYNEQFF. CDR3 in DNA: TGTGCCAGCTCACCGGGGTCTAACCGAGGGGCCCCCTACAATGAGCAGTTCTTC.

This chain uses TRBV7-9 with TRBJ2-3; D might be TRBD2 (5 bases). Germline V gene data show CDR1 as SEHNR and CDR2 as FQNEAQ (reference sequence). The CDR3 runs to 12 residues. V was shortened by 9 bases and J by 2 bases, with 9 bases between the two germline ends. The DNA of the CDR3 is TGTGCCAGTGACCGGGACACAGATACGCAGTATTTT. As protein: CASDRDTDTQYF.

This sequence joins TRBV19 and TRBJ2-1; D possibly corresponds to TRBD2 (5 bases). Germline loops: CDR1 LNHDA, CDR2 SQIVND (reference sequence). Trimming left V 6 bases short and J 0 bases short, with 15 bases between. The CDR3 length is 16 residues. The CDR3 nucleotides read TGTGCCAGTAGCAGAGGAGCGGAAAGCTCCTACAATGAGCAGTTCTTC. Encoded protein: CASSRGAESSYNEQFF.